This paragraph reports one TCR beta chain. No cognate antigen has been identified for it. One base away there is no much larger clone; base qualities are not given. Libraries were built with PCR. The sample was run on an Illumina HiSeq 2500. To normalize quantification of the TCRbeta repertoire, the TCR libraries were built with molecular barcoding that relied on unique molecular identifiers. In-frame beta chains were kept once TCRdb had trimmed the public reads at Q25 with fastp and called clones with MiXCR. Identical CDR3 protein sequences are pooled into one entry, listed with their most common genes and DNA. In this sample the table shows fewer than 750,000 distinct CDR3 sequences, approximately 30% of which occur a single time. Under 45% of the sample is in the top ten clones. This entry comes from a study of T-cell reconstitution after alpha-beta-depleted transplantation in children (dated by TCRdb to about 2016). About the study as a whole: Using TCR repertoire profiling, the study quantitatively followed how T-cell immune reconstitution unfolded in children after TCRalphabeta/CD19-depleted allogeneic hematopoietic cell transplantation. Results the study describes overall, beyond this receptor: About two months after transplant, the apparently early recovery of alphabetaT-cell counts reportedly depended on just several hundred clones that had expanded rapidly and came from non-depleted graft cells. In some patients, the high TCRbeta diversity seen at day 60 was put down to recipient T cells and intrathymic progenitors that had survived conditioning. Over subsequent months, a decline in hyperexpanded clone frequencies was noted, and after one year, T-cell counts and TCRbeta diversity were mostly ascribed to newly produced T cells.

The V and J ends are trimmed by 3 bases and 8 bases, leaving 19 bases between them. The CDR3 runs 15 amino acids, cysteine and phenylalanine included. The read is trimmed to its CDR3 DNA, 45 bases read in frame from base 1. In the paper's terms, the treatment or condition label means: allogeneic hematopoietic cell transplantation with graft depleted of TCRalphabeta T cells and CD19 B cells. The children who served as transplant recipients had been given grafts of TCRalphabeta/CD19-depleted allogeneic hematopoietic cells. The rearranged chain carries TRBV12-3 or TRBV12-4 and TRBJ1-2; a weak D assignment points to TRBD1 (5 bases agree). The source of this sequence is a boy in the first two years of life with Wiskott-Aldrich syndrome, due to receive a stem cell transplant. Material: PBMCs, obtained before TCRalphabeta/CD19-depleted stem cell transplant. The sequenced DNA: TGTGCCAGCAGTTTTCGGGCCCGAGCGGGGGACGGCTACACCTTC. Translated, this is CASSFRARAGDGYTF.